The clone carrying this TCR beta chain was recorded once. The data were obtained in a study of blood T cell repertoires in COVID-19. Per the original data handling: Reference gene primers were amplified, and this amplification served to estimate nucleated cell counts. The protocol was immunoSEQ multiplex PCR, while the TCRdb copy is restricted to in-frame clones and leaves out a portion. Clonal size and the V and J genes are those of that table, whereas D and trimming came from the DNA. The table lists roughly 250,000 clones, roughly 90% of them singletons, with 2% to 2.5% in the top ten. V was cut by 3 bases and J by 10 bases, with 10 bases left in between. CDR1 is MDHEN, CDR2 SYDVKM, per germline. The CDR3 totals 13 residues. The study recruited people aged about 18 to 95 years across 24 US areas. Which cohort a participant joined came from the clinical history participants gave.

The rearrangement joins TRBV28 to TRBJ1-6, with TRBD1 as a possible D gene (6 bases). The sample consisted of PBMCs or T cells enriched from blood (not recorded which). This clonotype originated in a woman aged 40 to 50 with acute COVID-19. The CDR3 region has the DNA TGTGCCAGCAGTTTCCGGGACACATCACCCCTCCACTTT. Protein sequence: CASSFRDTSPLHF.